Listed here are 4 T cell receptor beta chains from one sample, sequenced in a study of T-cell reconstitution after alpha-beta-depleted transplantation in children. Unique molecular identifiers were incorporated during preparation of the TCRbeta library. TCRdb redid the calling of the PCR reads with MiXCR, one entry per CDR3 protein. The table has about 440,000 distinct CDR3 sequences, over 40% seen once; the top ten hold under 35%. The material sequenced was PBMCs, taken before TCRalphabeta/CD19-depleted stem cell transplant. Receptors originate from a girl aged 2-9 years with aplastic anemia, due to receive a stem cell transplant.

The chain couples TRBV5-1 to TRBJ2-4; D assignment may be TRBD1 or TRBD2 (5 bases each). CDR3 length equals 17 residues. Germline V gives CDR1 SGHRS, CDR2 YFSETQ. V was shortened by 5 bases and J by 0 bases, with 18 bases between the two germline ends. In DNA, the CDR3 is TGCGCCAGCAGTTCCCTTGGGACGACACTAGCCAAAAACATTCAGTACTTC. As protein: CASSSLGTTLAKNIQYF.

The V and J genes are TRBV10-2 and TRBJ1-6; no definite D call. V lost 4 bases to trimming and J lost 7 bases, with 11 bases between them. The CDR3 consists of 14 residues. The germline V gene encodes CDR1 WSHSY and CDR2 SAAADI. CDR3 nucleotides: TGCGCCAGCAGTGTCGCGGCCCTAAATTCACCCCTCCACTTT. This encodes CASSVAALNSPLHF.

This clonotype was observed many times. The rearrangement links TRBV12-3 or TRBV12-4 to TRBJ2-5, with D possibly TRBD2 on 5 matching bases. The CDR3 loop spans 14 amino acids. Trimming removed 6 bases at V and 2 bases at J, with 13 bases between. CDR3 in DNA: TGTGCCAGCAGCCTCGAGCGGAAGCAAGAGACCCAGTACTTC. Translating gives CASSLERKQETQYF.

The table lists this clonotype with many counts. The CDR3 loop is CASSLTGYGYTF. For the CDR3, the DNA is TGTGCCAGCAGTTTAACAGGGTATGGCTACACCTTC. This chain joins TRBV12-3 or TRBV12-4 and TRBJ1-2; tentative D call: TRBD1 (6 bases). The germline V and J ends were trimmed by 2 bases and 5 bases, with 6 bases remaining between them. CDR3 length: 12 residues.